The 18 T cell receptor beta chains presented below share a single source sample, sequenced in a study of blood T cell repertoires in COVID-19 (dated by TCRdb to 2018 to 2020). The library was prepared using the immunoSEQ multiplex PCR assay. Held by TCRdb, this immuneACCESS table contains in-frame sequences only and omits some clones. Under half of the omission traces to an unresolved V gene where checked; the cause of the rest is unknown. The sample table contains some 130,000 clones; only one count was recorded for roughly 89% of them. Together, the top ten hold roughly 2.9% of the sample. The sample taken for sequencing was peripheral blood. All receptors come from a man between 60 and 75 years old with active or convalescent COVID-19.

This chain uses TRBV7-8 with TRBJ2-2; D gene uncertain. The CDR3 has 13 residues. Trimming pared 4 bases from V and 4 bases from J, leaving 7 bases between. The germline V gene encodes CDR1 SGHVS and CDR2 FQNEAQ. The CDR3 region is CASSSLFTGELFF. DNA for the CDR3: TGTGCCAGCAGCTCATTGTTCACCGGGGAGCTGTTTTTT. The complete variable domain, with remaining parts taken from reference TRBV7-8 and TRBJ2-2, reads GAGVSQSPRYKVAKRGQDVALRCDPISGHVSLFWYQQALGQGPEFLTYFQNEAQLDKSGLPSDRFFAERPEGSVSTLKIQRTQQEDSAVYLCASSSLFTGELFFGEGSRLTVL.

The chain uses TRBV9 and TRBJ2-1, with a tentative D call TRBD2 (5 bases). The length of the CDR3 is 13 residues. Between the trimmed V and J ends, which lost 6 bases and 3 bases, there was a span of 10 bases. Germline CDR1 reads SGDLS; CDR2 reads YYNGEE. The CDR3 bases are TGTGCCAGCACGGCGGGCTACTACAATGAGCAGTTCTTC. This sequence encodes CASTAGYYNEQFF.

The chain has TRBV10-3 and TRBJ2-5, with D hard to call. The V gene lost 8 bases and the J gene lost 2 bases, with 6 bases spanning the gap. Germline CDR1 ENHRY, CDR2 SYGVKD. This CDR3 contains 11 residues. As DNA, the CDR3 is TGTGCCATCGGGCCGCAAGAGACCCAGTACTTC. Translating it yields CAIGPQETQYF.

The DNA of the CDR3 is TGTGCCAGTAGTATTACGACAGGGGCCGAGCAGTACTTC. As protein: CASSITTGAEQYF. J is TRBJ2-7 and V is TRBV19; TRBD1 matches at 8 bases. The germline CDR1 and CDR2 sequences are LNHDA and SQIVND (reference sequence). J lost 6 bases, V lost 3 bases, and 4 bases had no gene match. CDR3 length equals 13 residues.

CDR3 sequence reads: CASSLPDAGRRGYTF. The CDR3 DNA follows: TGCGCCAGCAGCCTACCCGACGCAGGGCGACGTGGCTACACCTTC. The chain uses TRBV5-1 and TRBJ1-2, with D tentatively TRBD1 (5 bases). Looked up from germline, CDR1 is SGHRS and CDR2 is YFSETQ. The CDR3 consists of 15 residues. Trimming took 4 bases from V and 7 from J, leaving 20 bases between them.

The rearrangement links TRBV11-2 to TRBJ1-4; D gene uncertain. V was cut by 5 bases and J by 10 bases, with 17 bases left in between. CDR1 and CDR2 from the germline V gene are SGHAT and FQNNGV. The CDR3 sequence is 14 residues long. CDR3 sequence reads: CASSPLLHGGKLFF. The CDR3 coding sequence is TGTGCCAGCAGCCCACTCCTGCATGGAGGAAAACTGTTTTTT.

The count of this clone is one. The V and J genes are TRBV9 and TRBJ2-5, with D maybe TRBD1 (5 bases). Trimming took off 0 bases at V and 2 bases at J, with 17 bases between the two ends. This CDR3 has 17 amino acids. CDR1 and CDR2 (germline): SGDLS, YYNGEE. This CDR3 reads CASSVEPGPYYQETQYF. CDR3 nucleotides: TGTGCCAGCAGCGTAGAGCCAGGGCCCTACTATCAAGAGACCCAGTACTTC.

This chain connects TRBV12-3 or TRBV12-4 to TRBJ1-1; a weak D match, TRBD1 (6 bases). The V end was cut by 7 bases, the J end by 6 bases, with 15 bases between. The CDR3 length is 13 residues. The CDR3 sequence is CASTRGVTSEAFF. The CDR3 DNA follows: TGTGCCAGCACCAGGGGAGTAACGTCTGAAGCTTTCTTT.

The sample holds one count of this clone. The chain has TRBV9 and TRBJ1-4; 9 positions agree with TRBD1. The CDR3 loop spans 15 amino acids. CDR1 and CDR2 from the germline V gene are SGDLS and YYNGEE. V was pared by 3 bases and J by 7 bases, with 7 bases of the junction left unmatched. The CDR3 DNA follows: TGTGCCAGCAGCGCCAGACAGGGGGATATTGAAAAACTGTTTTTT. Amino acid sequence: CASSARQGDIEKLFF.

This chain joins TRBV5-1 and TRBJ2-3; D may be TRBD2 (6 bases). The CDR3 consists of 13 residues. V shed 4 bases and J shed 2 bases, with 8 bases lying between them. Germline-derived CDR1 and CDR2 are SGHRS and YFSETQ. CDR3: CASSRTITDTQYF. The DNA of the CDR3 is TGCGCCAGCAGCCGGACTATCACAGATACGCAGTATTTT.

This chain joins TRBV5-1 and TRBJ2-7, with 10 bases that match TRBD2. Per the germline V gene, CDR1 is SGHRS and CDR2 is YFSETQ. The CDR3 covers 15 residues. V trimming: 2 bases; J trimming: 6 bases; junction bases outside the gene matches: 8. CDR3 region: CASSFLYSGRPEQYF. For the CDR3, the DNA is TGCGCCAGCAGCTTTCTGTATAGCGGGAGGCCCGAGCAGTACTTC.

The chain recombines TRBV4-1 with TRBJ1-5, with D perhaps matching TRBD1 (6 bases). This CDR3 contains 15 residues. Germline CDR1 MGHRA, CDR2 YSYEKL. Trimming took off 4 bases at V and 2 bases at J, with 12 bases between the two ends. The CDR3 loop is CASSRGQFGNQPQHF. CDR3 bases: TGCGCCAGCAGCCGCGGACAGTTCGGCAATCAGCCCCAGCATTTT.

The chain carries TRBV28 and TRBJ2-7; no clear D gene. Germline loops: CDR1 MDHEN, CDR2 SYDVKM. V lost 4 bases and J lost 3, with 13 bases in between. The CDR3 sequence is 14 residues long. The CDR3 bases are TGTGCCAGCAGTTCCCTCGTGGTAGACTACGAGCAGTACTTC. It translates to CASSSLVVDYEQYF.

The genes are TRBV6-5 and TRBJ1-2; 7 bases agree with TRBD1. CDR3 length: 14 residues. CDR1 is MNHEY, CDR2 SVGAGI, per germline. With V trimmed by 7 bases and J by 3 bases, 8 bases remained unmatched. DNA of the CDR3: TGTGCCAGCAACGGACAGGTTGGGGACTATGGCTACACCTTC. Translating it yields CASNGQVGDYGYTF.

A note on this clone: The junction departs from germline at one end; a sequencing error may be responsible. This chain links TRBV7-6 with TRBJ2-7; D possibly corresponds to TRBD1 (5 bases). The CDR3 totals 13 residues. Looked up from germline, CDR1 is SGHVS and CDR2 is FNYEAQ. The DNA for the CDR3 is TGTGCCAGCAGCTGGGGCCCTTCCTCCGAGCAGTACTTC. Translated, it gives CASSWGPSSEQYF. Complete variable domain (other parts from reference TRBV7-6 and TRBJ2-7): GAGVSQSPRYKVTKRGQDVALRCDPISGHVSLYWYRQALGQGPEFLTYFNYEAQQDKSGLPNDRFSAERPEGSISTLTIQRTEQRDSAMYRCASSWGPSSEQYFGPGTRLTVT.

The chain carries TRBV29-1 and TRBJ1-1, with 10 bases that match TRBD1. CDR3 size: 14 residues. The trim removed 6 bases at V and 8 bases at J, leaving 12 bases unmatched. Germline lookup yields CDR1 SQVTM and CDR2 ANQGSEA. CDR3 protein: CSVKGAGTGEEAFF. The CDR3, as DNA: TGCAGCGTAAAAGGGGCCGGGACAGGGGAGGAAGCTTTCTTT. The complete variable domain, with remaining parts taken from reference TRBV29-1 and TRBJ1-1, reads SAVISQKPSRDICQRGTSLTIQCQVDSQVTMMFWYRQQPGQSLTLIATANQGSEATYESGFVIDKFPISRPNLTFSTLTVSNMSPEDSSIYLCSVKGAGTGEEAFFGQGTRLTVV.

V and J are TRBV24-1 and TRBJ2-2, with D hard to call. The ends were cut back, 5 bases at V and 3 bases at J, with 18 bases in the middle. Germline CDR1 and CDR2: KGHDR and SFDVKD. This CDR3 spans 17 amino acids. The CDR3 region has the DNA TGTGCCACCAGTGGCCCCTGGGCCGCTCGAGACACCGGGGAGCTGTTTTTT. Its protein is CATSGPWAARDTGELFF.

CDR3 sequence: CASSDGQSPGNTIYF. The CDR3 DNA is TGTGCCAGCAGCGACGGACAGTCCCCTGGAAACACCATATATTTT. The J gene is TRBJ1-3, the V gene TRBV9; perhaps TRBD1 as D (6 bases). The CDR3 is 15 residues long. Trimming shortened V by 3 bases and J by 2 bases, and 12 bases separated the two germline ends. Looked up from germline, CDR1 is SGDLS and CDR2 is YYNGEE.